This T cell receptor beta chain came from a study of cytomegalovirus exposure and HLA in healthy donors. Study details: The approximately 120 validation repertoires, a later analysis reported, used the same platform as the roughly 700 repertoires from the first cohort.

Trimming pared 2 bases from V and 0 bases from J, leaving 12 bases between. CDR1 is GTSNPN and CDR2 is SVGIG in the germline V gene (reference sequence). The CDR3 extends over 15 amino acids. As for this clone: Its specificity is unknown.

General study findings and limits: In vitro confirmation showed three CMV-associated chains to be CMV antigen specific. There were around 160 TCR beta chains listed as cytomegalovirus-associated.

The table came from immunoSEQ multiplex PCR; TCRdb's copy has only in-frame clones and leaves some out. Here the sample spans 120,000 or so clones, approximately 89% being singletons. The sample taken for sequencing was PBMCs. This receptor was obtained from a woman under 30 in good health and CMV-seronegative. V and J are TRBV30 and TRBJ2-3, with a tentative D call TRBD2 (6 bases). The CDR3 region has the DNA TGTGCCTGGAGTACCCCAGGGAGGAGCACAGATACGCAGTATTTT. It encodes CAWSTPGRSTDTQYF.